This passage covers 17 T cell receptor beta chains from one sample sequenced in a study of blood T cell repertoires in COVID-19 (dated by TCRdb to the early 2020s). Library preparation was by the immunoSEQ multiplex PCR assay. The immuneACCESS repertoire file appears here via TCRdb, limited to in-frame rearrangements. These files lack a portion of the clones; in checked studies, under half of the deficit traces to unresolved V genes, and the cause of the others is not known. Within this sample are more than 250,000 clones, with about 87% of them counted one time only. 8.6% of the sample rests with the top ten. The sample consisted of peripheral blood. The origin of the receptors is a human donor in a cohort sampled during active COVID-19.

This clone was recorded once. The chain uses TRBV12-3 or TRBV12-4 and TRBJ1-1, with 9 bases lining up with TRBD1. The CDR3 runs to 13 residues. V shed 6 bases, J shed 6 bases, and the junction held 5 bases outside the gene matches. The CDR3 DNA reads as TGTGCCAGCAGGCCGACAGGGGGGGCTGAAGCTTTCTTT. Translating it yields CASRPTGGAEAFF.

V and J are TRBV23-1 and TRBJ2-2, with 7 bases that match TRBD2. TRBV23-1 is an open reading frame whose function is uncertain. The CDR3 loop spans 16 amino acids. Unmatched junction bases numbered 5, after V lost 0 bases and J lost 4 bases. The CDR3 loop reads CASSQSGGNRTGELFF. The CDR3 DNA reads TGCGCCAGCAGTCAATCGGGGGGGAATCGCACCGGGGAGCTGTTTTTT.

The chain's CDR3 is CASSFESGFSGNTIYF. In DNA, the CDR3 is TGTGCCAGCAGCTTCGAATCAGGGTTCTCTGGAAACACCATATATTTT. The chain uses TRBV11-1 and TRBJ1-3, with D perhaps matching TRBD1 (5 bases). Trimming took off 3 bases at V and 0 bases at J, with 12 bases between the two ends. CDR1 is SGHAT and CDR2 is FQDESV in the germline V gene (reference sequence). This CDR3 region has 16 residues.

The CDR3 DNA sequence: TGTGCCAGCAGCAGGGGGCTATGGGAGACCCAGTACTTC. It translates to CASSRGLWETQYF. This chain joins TRBV28 and TRBJ2-5; 8 bases align to TRBD1. In germline, CDR1 is MDHEN, CDR2 SYDVKM. Losses at the gene ends were 6 bases for V and 5 bases for J; bases not matched to a gene: 5. CDR3 length equals 13 residues.

The chain combines TRBV11-2 with TRBJ2-5, with 13 bases fitting TRBD2. This CDR3 region has 17 residues. Germline values: CDR1 SGHAT, CDR2 FQNNGV. The ends lost 6 bases at V and 0 bases at J; junction bases unmatched: 7. The CDR3 loop reads CASRRLAGGKYQETQYF. For the CDR3, the DNA is TGTGCCAGCAGAAGACTAGCGGGGGGAAAGTACCAAGAGACCCAGTACTTC.

The V call is TRBV7-2, the J call TRBJ1-4, with no clear D. The germline V and J ends were trimmed by 3 bases and 5 bases, with 10 bases remaining between them. The CDR3 length is 14 residues. Germline V gives CDR1 SGHTA, CDR2 FQGNSA. The CDR3 coding sequence is TGTGCCAGCAGCTTTTTACATTCGAATGAAAAACTGTTTTTT. Encoded protein: CASSFLHSNEKLFF.

The chain employs TRBV6-5 and TRBJ1-2; D gene ambiguous. Germline loops: CDR1 MNHEY, CDR2 SVGAGI. Trimming removed 7 bases at V and 0 bases at J, with 9 bases between. The CDR3 consists of 13 residues. The CDR3 DNA reads as TGTGCCAGCAAGGCAGGTCCTAACTATGGCTACACCTTC. This translates into CASKAGPNYGYTF.

The rearrangement links TRBV28 to TRBJ2-4, with D uncertain. Germline loops: CDR1 MDHEN, CDR2 SYDVKM. This CDR3 contains 15 residues. The germline V and J ends were trimmed by 1 base and 0 bases, with 7 bases remaining between them. CDR3 region: CASSLLRLAKNIQYF. The CDR3 DNA follows: TGTGCCAGCAGTTTATTGCGGTTAGCCAAAAACATTCAGTACTTC.

Comments on this clone: At one end the junction does not follow the germline gene, possibly because of a read error. CDR3 residues: CASSLGQISEF. The CDR3 DNA reads TGTGCCAGCAGCTTGGGGCAGATTTCAGAATTT. V usage is TRBV5-4 and J usage is TRBJ1-4; D unclear. This CDR3 has 11 amino acids. Germline CDR1 SGHNT, CDR2 YYREEE (reference sequence).

The J gene is TRBJ1-5, the V gene TRBV6-5; D ambiguous. The germline gives CDR1 MNHEY, CDR2 SVGAGI. Trimming took 8 bases from V and 2 from J, leaving 7 bases between them. This CDR3 is built from 12 residues. CDR3 DNA: TGTGCCAGCTATGAGGGCAATCAGCCCCAGCATTTT. Residues: CASYEGNQPQHF.

This clone has just one count. The chain joins TRBV7-2 to TRBJ1-4; TRBD1 is a possible D gene (5 bases). The CDR3 loop spans 16 amino acids. Trimming took off 0 bases at V and 5 bases at J, with 13 bases between the two ends. Germline V gene lookup returns CDR1 SGHTA and CDR2 FQGNSA. The CDR3 protein is CASSLAGAARNEKLFF. The CDR3 DNA is TGTGCCAGCAGCTTAGCAGGGGCAGCTAGGAATGAAAAACTGTTTTTT.

This clone has just a few counts. The chain has TRBV5-1 and TRBJ2-2, with 8 nucleotides matching TRBD1. The junction had 11 bases not matched to a gene; V was cut back by 4 bases and J by 0 bases. Per germline, CDR1 SGHRS and CDR2 YFSETQ. CDR3 length: 18 residues. In DNA, the CDR3 is TGCGCCAGCAGCCGGGAACCGACAGGGGCTGCGAACACCGGGGAGCTGTTTTTT. Protein sequence: CASSREPTGAANTGELFF.

The genes are TRBV24-1 and TRBJ2-7; D possibly corresponds to TRBD1 (6 bases). This CDR3 comprises 14 residues. Trimming cost V 2 bases and J 2 bases, with 9 bases left between them. Germline V gene sequence: CDR1 KGHDR, CDR2 SFDVKD. CDR3 amino acids: CATSDSGQAYEQYF. In DNA, the CDR3 is TGTGCCACCAGTGATTCGGGACAAGCCTACGAGCAGTACTTC.

This sequence joins TRBV5-1 and TRBJ2-5; 12 bases agree with TRBD2. The CDR3 extends over 16 amino acids. V trimming: 4 bases; J trimming: 3 bases; junction bases outside the gene matches: 7. Germline CDR1 SGHRS, CDR2 YFSETQ. The CDR3 nucleotides read TGCGCCAGCAGCCGGACTAGCGGGGAAGTCAAAGAGACCCAGTACTTC. The encoded protein is CASSRTSGEVKETQYF.

The V call is TRBV7-9, the J call TRBJ1-1, with 9 bases lining up with TRBD1. The V segment lost 5 bases and the J segment 10 bases; nucleotides outside the gene matches: 11. Germline loops: CDR1 SEHNR, CDR2 FQNEAQ (reference sequence). The CDR3 totals 14 residues. The CDR3: CASSPEGTGSGAFF. The CDR3 coding sequence is TGTGCCAGCAGCCCGGAAGGGACAGGGTCAGGAGCTTTCTTT.

The gene calls are TRBV5-1 and TRBJ2-7; D possibly corresponds to TRBD1 (5 bases). The CDR3 consists of 16 residues. Trimming shortened V by 0 bases and J by 5 bases, and 18 bases separated the two germline ends. Germline V gene sequence: CDR1 SGHRS, CDR2 YFSETQ. The CDR3 loop is CASSLGQGISVNEQYF. As DNA, the CDR3 is TGCGCCAGCAGCTTGGGCCAGGGCATTTCGGTTAACGAGCAGTACTTC.

The chain carries TRBV4-3 and TRBJ1-4; TRBD1 agrees at 7 bases. CDR3 size: 15 residues. Germline CDR1 and CDR2: LGHNA and YSLEER. V lost 2 bases, J lost 11 bases, and 11 bases stayed unmatched. For the CDR3, the DNA is TGCGCCAGCAGCCAATCCGGGGACAGTCCGGTGAAACTGTTTTTT. Translation: CASSQSGDSPVKLFF.